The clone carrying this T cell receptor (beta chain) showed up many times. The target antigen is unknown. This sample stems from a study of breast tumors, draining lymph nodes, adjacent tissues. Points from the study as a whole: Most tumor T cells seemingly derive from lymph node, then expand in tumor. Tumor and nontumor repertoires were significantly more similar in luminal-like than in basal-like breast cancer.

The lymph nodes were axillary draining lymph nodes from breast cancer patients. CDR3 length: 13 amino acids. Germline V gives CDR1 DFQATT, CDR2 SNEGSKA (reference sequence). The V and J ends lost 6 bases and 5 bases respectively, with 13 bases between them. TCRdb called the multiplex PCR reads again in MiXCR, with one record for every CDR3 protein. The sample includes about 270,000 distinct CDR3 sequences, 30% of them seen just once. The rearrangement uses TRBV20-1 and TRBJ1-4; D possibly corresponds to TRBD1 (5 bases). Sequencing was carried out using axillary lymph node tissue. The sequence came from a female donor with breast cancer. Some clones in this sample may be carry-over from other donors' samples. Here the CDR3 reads CSANRQVNEKLFF. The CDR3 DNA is TGCAGTGCCAACAGGCAAGTCAATGAAAAACTGTTTTTT.